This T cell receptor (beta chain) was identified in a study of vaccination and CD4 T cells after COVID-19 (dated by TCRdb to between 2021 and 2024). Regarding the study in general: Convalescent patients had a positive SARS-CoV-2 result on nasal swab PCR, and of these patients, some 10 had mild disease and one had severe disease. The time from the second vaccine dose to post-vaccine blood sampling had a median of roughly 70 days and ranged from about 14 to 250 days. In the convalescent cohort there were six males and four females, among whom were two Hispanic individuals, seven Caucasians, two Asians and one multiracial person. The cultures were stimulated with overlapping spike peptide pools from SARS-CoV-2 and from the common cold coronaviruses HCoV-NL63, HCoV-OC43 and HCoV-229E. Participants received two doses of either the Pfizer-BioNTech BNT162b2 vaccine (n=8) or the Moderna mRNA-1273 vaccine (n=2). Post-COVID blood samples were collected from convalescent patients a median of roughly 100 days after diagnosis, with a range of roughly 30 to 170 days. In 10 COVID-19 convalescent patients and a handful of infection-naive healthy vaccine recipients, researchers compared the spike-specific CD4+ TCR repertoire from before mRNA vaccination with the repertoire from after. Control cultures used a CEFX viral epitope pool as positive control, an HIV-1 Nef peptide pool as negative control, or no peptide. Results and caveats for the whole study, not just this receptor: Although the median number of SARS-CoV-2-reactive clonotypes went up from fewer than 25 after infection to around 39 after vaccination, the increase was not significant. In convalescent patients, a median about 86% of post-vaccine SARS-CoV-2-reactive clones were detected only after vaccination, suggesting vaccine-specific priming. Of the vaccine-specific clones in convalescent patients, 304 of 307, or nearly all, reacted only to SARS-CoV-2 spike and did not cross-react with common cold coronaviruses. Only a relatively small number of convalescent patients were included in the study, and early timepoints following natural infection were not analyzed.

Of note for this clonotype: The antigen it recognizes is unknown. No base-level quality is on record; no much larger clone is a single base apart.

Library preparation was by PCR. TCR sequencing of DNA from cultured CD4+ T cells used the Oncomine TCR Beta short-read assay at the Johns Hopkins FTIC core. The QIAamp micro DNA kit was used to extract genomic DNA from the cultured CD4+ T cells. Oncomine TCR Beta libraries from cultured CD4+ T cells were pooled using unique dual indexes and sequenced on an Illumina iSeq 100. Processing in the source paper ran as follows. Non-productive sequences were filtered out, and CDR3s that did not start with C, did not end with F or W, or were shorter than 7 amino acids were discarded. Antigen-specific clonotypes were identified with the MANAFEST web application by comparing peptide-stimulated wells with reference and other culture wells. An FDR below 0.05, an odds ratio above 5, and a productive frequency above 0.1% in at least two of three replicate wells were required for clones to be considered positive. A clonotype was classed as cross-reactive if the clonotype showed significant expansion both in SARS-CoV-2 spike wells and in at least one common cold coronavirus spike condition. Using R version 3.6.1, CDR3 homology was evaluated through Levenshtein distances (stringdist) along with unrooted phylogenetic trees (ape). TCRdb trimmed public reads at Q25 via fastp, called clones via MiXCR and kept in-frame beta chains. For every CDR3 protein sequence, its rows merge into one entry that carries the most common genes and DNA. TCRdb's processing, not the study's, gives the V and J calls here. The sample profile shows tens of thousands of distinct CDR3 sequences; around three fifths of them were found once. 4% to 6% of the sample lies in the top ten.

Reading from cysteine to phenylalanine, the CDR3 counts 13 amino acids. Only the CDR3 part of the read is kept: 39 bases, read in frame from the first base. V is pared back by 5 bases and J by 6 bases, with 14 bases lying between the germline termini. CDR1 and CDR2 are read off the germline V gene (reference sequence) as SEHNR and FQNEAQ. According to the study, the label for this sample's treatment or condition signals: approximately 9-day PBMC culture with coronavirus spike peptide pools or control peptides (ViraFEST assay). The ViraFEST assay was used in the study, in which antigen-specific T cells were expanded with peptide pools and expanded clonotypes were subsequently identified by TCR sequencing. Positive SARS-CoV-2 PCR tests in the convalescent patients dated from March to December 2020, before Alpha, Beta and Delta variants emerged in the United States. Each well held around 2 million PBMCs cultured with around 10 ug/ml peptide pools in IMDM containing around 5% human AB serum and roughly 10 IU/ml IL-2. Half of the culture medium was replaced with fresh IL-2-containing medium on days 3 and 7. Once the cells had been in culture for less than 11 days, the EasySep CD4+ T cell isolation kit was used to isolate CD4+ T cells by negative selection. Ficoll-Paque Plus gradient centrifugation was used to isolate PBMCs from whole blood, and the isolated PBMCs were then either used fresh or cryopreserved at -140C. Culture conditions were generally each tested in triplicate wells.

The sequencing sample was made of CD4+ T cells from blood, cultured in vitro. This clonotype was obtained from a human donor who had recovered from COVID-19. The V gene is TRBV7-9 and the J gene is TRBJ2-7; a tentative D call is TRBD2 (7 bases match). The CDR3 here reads CASSLRGGGEQYF. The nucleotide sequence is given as TGTGCCAGCAGCCTGAGGGGGGGTGGCGAGCAGTACTTC.